This paragraph reports one T cell receptor (beta chain). What it recognizes is unknown. The germline gives CDR1 LNHNV, CDR2 YYDKDF (reference sequence). This CDR3 is 16 amino acids long. V gave up 0 bases and J gave up 6 bases; unmatched junction bases: 7. The record originates from a study of cytomegalovirus exposure and HLA in healthy donors. Overall study: A data release that came early held approximately 85 million unique TCRs from HLA-typed donors. Study results and caveats: Productive rates of about 87% or about 30% were seen for most TCR beta V segments in an earlier analysis. Evidence from a later analysis indicated that most CMV-associated TCR beta chains looked HLA-restricted. Exclusion applied to some V segments, including TRBV6-2 and TRBV6-3, as they were indistinguishable.

In the PCR, 60 Vbeta and 13 Jbeta primers were used. Clones were read by immunoSEQ multiplex PCR, and TCRdb kept only the in-frame ones, dropping some. The repertoire consists of fewer than 250,000 clones, with more than 85% occurring once and the leading ten covering roughly 1.8%. The sample comprised PBMCs. The receptor's source is a woman under 30 in good health and CMV-seronegative. V and J are TRBV15 and TRBJ2-2; 7 positions agree with TRBD1. The CDR3 sequence is CATSRDSDREAGELFF. The DNA of the CDR3 is TGTGCCACCAGCAGAGATAGCGACAGGGAAGCCGGGGAGCTGTTTTTT.